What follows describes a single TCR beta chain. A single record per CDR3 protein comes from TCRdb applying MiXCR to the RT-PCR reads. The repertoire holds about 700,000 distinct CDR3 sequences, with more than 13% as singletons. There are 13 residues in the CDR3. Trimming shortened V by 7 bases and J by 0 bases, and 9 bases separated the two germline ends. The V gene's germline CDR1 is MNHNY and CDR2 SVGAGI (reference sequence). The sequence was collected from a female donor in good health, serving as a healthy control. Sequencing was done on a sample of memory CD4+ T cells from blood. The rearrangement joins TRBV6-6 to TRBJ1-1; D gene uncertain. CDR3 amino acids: CASMRYLNTEAFF. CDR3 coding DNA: TGTGCCAGCATGCGCTATCTGAACACTGAAGCTTTCTTT.